This TCR beta chain was retrieved from a study of shared clonotypes between healthy human individuals (dated by TCRdb to 2020 to 2022). For context, the study as a whole: The cohort comprised a couple of women and a few men aged 18 to 49 years. Per donor, three plates each were used for CD4 naive and CD4 memory, two for CD8 naive, and one for CD8 memory. To estimate repertoire size and how much clonotypes are shared between individuals, the study performed deep sequencing of blood TCR repertoires from about five healthy adults. Libraries were prepared and TCR repertoires were sequenced by different laboratories using diverse techniques, in order to increase sequencing depth and limit assay-specific biases. Each donor's leukapheresis produced roughly between about 0.85 and 10 billion PBMCs. Broader findings and caveats from the paper: Because the study included only a small number of donors, the genetic and exposure-history diversity represented was limited. Sampling was restricted to blood, and TCR repertoires in tissue are likely to differ from TCR repertoires in blood. Incomplete sequencing was indicated by rarefaction of sorted-subset datasets, despite the large sequencing depth. Higher generation probabilities were observed for clonotypes shared by all four sorted-subset donors than for non-shared clonotypes. Approximately 4.8% of naive CD4, 3.5% of naive CD8, around 2.3% of memory CD4, and 0.4% of memory CD8 clonotypes were shared across several donors. Estimated clonotype richness was generally larger for naive than for memory subsets. Pairwise subsampling led to the expectation that sequencing depth would affect the degree of clonotype sharing among donors.

Notes on this clone: It lacks a known antigen. Base-call qualities are not available, and no considerably larger clone is one nucleotide away.

CD8 naive samples consisted of CD45RO-negative cells that were positively selected for CCR7, yielding a CD45RA+CCR7+ population without TemRA cells. The donors were healthy, HIV-negative adults with no recently reported acute infections or vaccinations. Every donor was a Caucasian adult living in Nashville, Tennessee, USA. Blood was collected by leukapheresis, and PBMCs were isolated by Ficoll-Histopaque density gradient centrifugation and then cryopreserved in liquid nitrogen vapor phase. Purity and quantity of every magnetically sorted T cell population were checked by analytical flow cytometry. Each sorted fraction had its genomic DNA isolated and then quantified by UV absorbance on a Nanodrop 2000c. At the junction V is shortened by 3 bases and J by 8 bases, with 20 bases in between. Looking up the germline V gene (reference sequence) yields CDR1 SGHNT and CDR2 YYREEE. The CDR3 holds 15 amino acids from the cysteine to the phenylalanine. Just CDR3 DNA is preserved here, 45 bases in frame from base 1.

Using the deep immunoSEQ assay, multiplex PCR amplified TCR CDR3 regions from genomic DNA. Extracted genomic DNA from each cell subset was distributed evenly across all wells of several immunoSEQ 96-well plates, and each plate was treated as a replicate. For sorted subsets, each replicate PCR was loaded with roughly 190 ng genomic DNA, equivalent to 32,000 or so T cell genomes. Purified libraries were quantified with a Qubit 3.0 fluorometer, sized on a Bioanalyzer 2100, and re-quantified with the KAPA Library Quantification kit. Every immunoSEQ 96-well plate was sequenced on a dedicated single-read 150-cycle Illumina NextSeq 550 flow cell. The paper's processing steps were these. The immunoSEQ output contained only junctional sequences without quality scores, so filtering could not match that applied to full-length reads. Sequences were annotated with PyIR, a Python wrapper for IgBLAST v1.9, using IMGT germline references to assign V/J genes and CDR3. Any read was removed if the V/J assignment was weak (E-value above 1e-6), the CDR3 was missing, or the read contained stop codons, out-of-frame junctions, or ambiguous translated residues. A V3J clonotype was defined by an identical inferred V gene, J gene, and CDR3 amino acid sequence. To compute the percentage overlap between repertoires, the number of shared unique clonotypes was divided by the size of the smaller repertoire. Repertoire richness was assessed with RTK rarefaction, the Chao1 estimator, and Recon v2.1 estimates of unobserved clonotypes. OLGA was used to compute generation probabilities for all TCRbeta clonotypes that the gDNA method yielded from a few donors. Drawn from immuneACCESS, this table holds only the in-frame rearrangements with V and J called that TCRdb kept. Clones are partly lost; checked studies trace under half to an unresolved V gene and leave the rest unexplained. From that table come the V and J calls and clone size; the DNA was used to work out D and trimming. This sample comprises 2 million to 2.5 million clones, 85% to 95% of them detected only once. 1.7% of the sample comes from the top ten.

The sequenced sample consisted of naive CD8+ T cells from PBMCs. The cell subset or site label corresponds to: CD45RA+CCR7+. The origin of this receptor is a man between 18 and 29 years old in good health. Some clones in this sample may be carry-over from other donors' samples. The chain was built from TRBV5-4 and TRBJ1-2; TRBD1 is a weak D gene call, 6 bases matching. At the DNA level, the sequence is TGTGCCAGCAGCTCCCGAAGGGGGGCAGGGGACGGCTACACCTTC. Its amino acids are CASSSRRGAGDGYTF.